This TCR beta chain was retrieved from a study of cytomegalovirus exposure and HLA in healthy donors. On the study more broadly: The same platform was used for the 110 or so validation repertoires and the approximately 670 first-cohort repertoires, a later analysis reported.

A note on this clone: Its target is not known.

The CDR3 is made up of 14 amino acids. Germline V CDR1 and CDR2: GTSNPN, SVGIG (reference sequence). With 0 bases removed from V and 0 bases from J, the gap between germline ends came to 6 bases. Assay used: immunoSEQ multiplex PCR; TCRdb lists only in-frame clones, some missing. The table has about 56,000 clones, 89% seen once. Study-wide findings and caveats: Among TCR beta chains, those listed as cytomegalovirus-associated numbered 164.

The source of this sequence is a woman younger than 35 in good health and CMV-seronegative. Input material: PBMCs. The genes are TRBV30 and TRBJ1-5; D is possibly TRBD1 (5 bases). CDR3 sequence reads: CAWSVDNSNQPQHF. In DNA form, the CDR3 reads TGTGCCTGGAGTGTGGACAATAGCAATCAGCCCCAGCATTTT.